This T cell receptor beta chain was sequenced during a study of early T cells in non-severe SARS-CoV-2 infection. In the study overall: Sequencing of unsorted whole blood was done on bulk RNA, leaving chains unpaired.

Tagging with unique molecular identifiers was applied to individual cDNA molecules. TCRdb re-called the 5' RACE reads through MiXCR, storing one row per CDR3 protein. The profile shows roughly 17,000 distinct CDR3 sequences, over 5.5% of them singletons. This clonotype was seen many times. Unmatched junction bases numbered 3, after V lost 4 bases and J lost 4 bases. The CDR3 has 14 amino acids. Per the germline V gene, CDR1 is LGHNA and CDR2 is YSLEER. The TCR sequence derives from an adult who was a healthcare worker with PCR-confirmed SARS-CoV-2 infection or an uninfected control (not recorded which). The chain joins TRBV4-3 to TRBJ1-2; the match to TRBD1 covers 10 bases. The sequences come from whole blood, collected at baseline. The DNA of the CDR3 is TGCGCCAGCAGCCGGACAGGGGGGTCCTATGGCTACACCTTC. This gives the protein CASSRTGGSYGYTF.